The clone carrying this TCR beta chain was counted between two and nine times. Assay used: immunoSEQ multiplex PCR; TCRdb lists only in-frame clones, some missing. The sample lists over 850,000 clones; approximately 80% were seen once. The data originate from a study of shared clonotypes between healthy human individuals. This TCR was recovered from a man aged 18 to 29 in good health. Some clones in this sample may be carry-over from other donors' samples. Material: memory CD4+ T cells from PBMCs. Sample subset: CD45RA-negative fraction.

In DNA form, the CDR3 reads TGTGCTAGTGGTTTGGACAAGGGGAGCGAGCAGTACTTC. Its protein is CASGLDKGSEQYF. The V and J genes are TRBV12-5 and TRBJ2-7; either TRBD1 or TRBD2 may fit D (5 bases each). In germline, CDR1 is LGHNT, CDR2 FRNRAP. The CDR3 consists of 13 residues. The V and J ends lost 1 base and 6 bases respectively, with 10 bases between them.